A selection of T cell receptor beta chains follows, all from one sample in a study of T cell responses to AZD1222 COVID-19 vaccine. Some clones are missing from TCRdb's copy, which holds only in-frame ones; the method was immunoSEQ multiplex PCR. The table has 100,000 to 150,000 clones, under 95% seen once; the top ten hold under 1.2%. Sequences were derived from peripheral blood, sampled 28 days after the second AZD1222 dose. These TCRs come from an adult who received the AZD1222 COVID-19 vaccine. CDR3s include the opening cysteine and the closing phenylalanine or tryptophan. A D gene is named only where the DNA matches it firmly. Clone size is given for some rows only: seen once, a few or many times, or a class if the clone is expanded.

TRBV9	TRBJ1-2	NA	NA	CASSQQASWRYTF	TGTGCCAGCAGCCAACAAGCGTCATGGCGCTACACCTTC
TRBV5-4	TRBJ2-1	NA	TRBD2	CASSGGLAGYNEQFF	TGTGCCAGCAGCGGGGGACTAGCGGGGTACAATGAGCAGTTCTTC
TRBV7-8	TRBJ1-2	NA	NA	CASSLEGSNYGYTF	TGTGCCAGCAGCTTAGAGGGGTCTAACTATGGCTACACCTTC
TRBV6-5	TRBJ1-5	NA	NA	CASSTGYSNQPQHF	TGTGCCAGCAGTACGGGGTATAGCAATCAGCCCCAGCATTTT
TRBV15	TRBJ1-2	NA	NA	CATSRAGPFNYGYTF	TGTGCCACCAGCAGGGCCGGACCCTTCAACTATGGCTACACCTTC
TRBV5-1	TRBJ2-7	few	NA	CASSLQGKAYEQYF	TGCGCCAGCAGCTTACAGGGAAAAGCCTACGAGCAGTACTTC
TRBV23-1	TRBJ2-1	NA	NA	CASSQDGEQFF	TGCGCCAGCAGTCAAGACGGTGAGCAGTTCTTC
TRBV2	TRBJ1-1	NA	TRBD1	CASSEPDRAGGVFF	TGTGCCAGCAGTGAACCGGACAGGGCGGGAGGTGTTTTCTTT
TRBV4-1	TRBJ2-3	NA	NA	CASSQDVGADTQYF	TGCGCCAGCAGCCAAGATGTAGGGGCAGATACGCAGTATTTT
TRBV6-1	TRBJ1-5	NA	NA	CASSEGGSNQPQHF	TGTGCCAGCAGTGAAGGGGGTAGCAATCAGCCCCAGCATTTT
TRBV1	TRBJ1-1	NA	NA	CTSSQDRRVDTEAFF	TGCACCAGCAGCCAAGATCGACGGGTGGACACTGAAGCTTTCTTT
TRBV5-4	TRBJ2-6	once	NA	CASSLASRSGANVLTF	TGTGCCAGCAGCTTGGCCTCCCGTTCTGGGGCCAACGTCCTGACTTTC
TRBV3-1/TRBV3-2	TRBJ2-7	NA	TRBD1	CASSARQGYEQYF	TGTGCCAGCAGCGCACGACAGGGCTACGAGCAGTACTTC
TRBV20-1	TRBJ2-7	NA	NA	CSARRAYEQYF	TGCAGTGCTAGGCGAGCCTACGAGCAGTACTTC
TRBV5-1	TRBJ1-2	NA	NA	CASSPSRGNYGYTF	TGCGCCAGCAGCCCGTCTCGAGGGAACTATGGCTACACCTTC
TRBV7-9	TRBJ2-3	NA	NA	CASSQSEYTQYF	TGTGCCAGCAGCCAGTCTGAATATACGCAGTATTTT
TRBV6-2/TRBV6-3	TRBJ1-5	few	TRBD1	CASSRGQGHNQPQHF	TGTGCCAGCAGCCGTGGACAGGGTCATAATCAGCCCCAGCATTTT
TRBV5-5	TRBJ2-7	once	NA	CASSFAIGGSDRQYF	TGTGCCAGCAGTTTTGCTATCGGCGGCTCAGACCGGCAGTACTTC
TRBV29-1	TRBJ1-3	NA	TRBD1	CSIGTGTSGNTIYF	TGCAGCATTGGGACAGGGACATCTGGAAACACCATATATTTT
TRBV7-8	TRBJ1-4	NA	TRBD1	CASSRRQGREKLFF	TGTGCCAGCAGCCGCCGACAGGGCCGGGAAAAACTGTTTTTT
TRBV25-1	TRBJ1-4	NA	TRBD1	CASSVRDRGDEKLFF	TGTGCCAGCAGTGTCCGGGACAGGGGAGATGAAAAACTGTTTTTT
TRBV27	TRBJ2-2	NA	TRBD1	CASSLTPTGVRRNTGELFF	TGTGCCAGCAGTTTAACCCCAACAGGGGTTCGGCGGAACACCGGGGAGCTGTTTTTT
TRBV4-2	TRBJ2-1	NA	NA	CASSQSNEQFF	TGTGCCAGCAGCCAATCCAATGAGCAGTTCTTC
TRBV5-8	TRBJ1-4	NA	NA	CASSNMMITANEKLFF	TGTGCCAGCAGCAACATGATGATTACAGCTAATGAAAAACTGTTTTTT
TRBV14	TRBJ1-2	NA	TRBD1	CASSRRQGYYGYTF	TGTGCCAGCAGCCGTAGACAGGGGTACTATGGCTACACCTTC
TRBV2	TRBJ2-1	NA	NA	CASNGGPMTYNEQFF	TGTGCCAGCAATGGGGGACCCATGACCTACAATGAGCAGTTCTTC
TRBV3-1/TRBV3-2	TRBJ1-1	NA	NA	CASSPSSGRTEAFF	TGTGCCAGCAGCCCTTCTTCCGGTCGCACTGAAGCTTTCTTT
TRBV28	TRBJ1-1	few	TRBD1	CASRLTGGTEAFF	TGTGCCAGCAGGCTTACAGGGGGCACTGAAGCTTTCTTT
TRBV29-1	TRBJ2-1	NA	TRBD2	CSVGGLAGGISYNEQFF	TGCAGCGTTGGAGGACTAGCGGGAGGGATCTCCTACAATGAGCAGTTCTTC
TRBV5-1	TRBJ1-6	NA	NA	CASSSLGTLHNSPLHF	TGCGCCAGCAGCTCCCTCGGGACGCTCCATAATTCACCCCTCCACTTT
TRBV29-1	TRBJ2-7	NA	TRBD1	CSVEGRDSNPYEQYF	TGCAGCGTTGAGGGCCGGGACAGTAATCCTTACGAGCAGTACTTC
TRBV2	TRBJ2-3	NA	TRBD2	CASKAGVGTDTQYF	TGTGCCAGCAAAGCGGGAGTAGGCACAGATACGCAGTATTTT
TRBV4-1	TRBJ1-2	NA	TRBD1	CASSQVGGKSYTF	TGCGCCAGCAGCCAAGTAGGGGGCAAAAGCTACACCTTC
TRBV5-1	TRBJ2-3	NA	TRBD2	CASSPRVITSGSTDTQYF	TGCGCCAGCAGCCCGAGAGTGATTACTAGCGGGAGTACAGATACGCAGTATTTT
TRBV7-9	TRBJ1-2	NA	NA	CASSEAGGYTF	TGTGCCAGCAGCGAAGCGGGTGGCTACACCTTC
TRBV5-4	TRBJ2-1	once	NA	CASSFYVSGAPYNEQFF	TGTGCCAGCAGCTTTTACGTATCGGGCGCCCCCTACAATGAGCAGTTCTTC
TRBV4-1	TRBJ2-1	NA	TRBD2	CASSQGASGVYNEQFF	TGCGCCAGCAGCCAAGGGGCTAGCGGGGTCTACAATGAGCAGTTCTTC
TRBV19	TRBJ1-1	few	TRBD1	CASSLTRQGWRTEAFF	TGTGCCAGTAGTCTGACCCGACAGGGATGGAGGACTGAAGCTTTCTTT
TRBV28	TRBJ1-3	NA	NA	CAAAASLGGNTIYF	TGTGCCGCCGCAGCCTCCCTTGGGGGAAACACCATATATTTT
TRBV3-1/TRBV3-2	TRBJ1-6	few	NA	CASSQDDGTNSPLHF	TGTGCCAGCAGCCAAGACGACGGAACTAATTCACCCCTCCACTTT
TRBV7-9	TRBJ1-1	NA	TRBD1	CASSIPGQGVFDAFF	TGTGCCAGCAGCATTCCGGGACAGGGGGTGTTTGACGCTTTCTTT
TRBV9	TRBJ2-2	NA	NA	CASSPHPGELFF	TGTGCCAGCAGCCCCCACCCTGGGGAGCTGTTTTTT
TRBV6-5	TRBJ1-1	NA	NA	CATRGGMYTEAFF	TGTGCCACACGGGGGGGCATGTACACTGAAGCTTTCTTT
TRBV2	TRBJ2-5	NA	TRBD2	CASGYSGRHQETQYF	TGTGCCAGTGGGTATAGCGGGAGACACCAAGAGACCCAGTACTTC
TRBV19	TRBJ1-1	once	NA	CASSAPLTVYDTEAFF	TGTGCCAGTAGTGCCCCCCTGACAGTTTACGACACTGAAGCTTTCTTT
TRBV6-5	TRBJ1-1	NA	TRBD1	CASRTDRGTEAFF	TGTGCCAGCAGAACGGACAGGGGCACTGAAGCTTTCTTT
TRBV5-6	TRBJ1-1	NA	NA	CASSWGTGTEAFF	TGTGCCAGCAGCTGGGGGACTGGCACTGAAGCTTTCTTT
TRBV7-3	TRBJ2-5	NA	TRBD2	CASSLSGRRETQYF	TGTGCCAGCAGCTTAAGCGGGAGGAGGGAGACCCAGTACTTC
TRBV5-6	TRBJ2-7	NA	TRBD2	CASSNIAGAGQEQYF	TGTGCCAGCAGCAACATAGCGGGGGCCGGGCAAGAGCAGTACTTC
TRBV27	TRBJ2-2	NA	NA	CASKDRSALSTGELFF	TGTGCCAGCAAGGACCGATCCGCGTTGAGCACCGGGGAGCTGTTTTTT
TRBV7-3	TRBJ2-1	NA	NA	CASSLMVSMDEQFF	TGTGCCAGCAGCTTAATGGTTTCCATGGATGAGCAGTTCTTC
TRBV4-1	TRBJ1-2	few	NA	CASSQDQRGIIYGYTF	TGCGCCAGCAGCCAAGATCAACGGGGTATCATCTATGGCTACACCTTC
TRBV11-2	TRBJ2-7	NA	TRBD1	CASSLRDRGTYEQYF	TGTGCCAGCAGCCTCCGGGACAGGGGCACCTACGAGCAGTACTTC
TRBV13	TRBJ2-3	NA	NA	CASSFLIKYSLSDTQYF	TGTGCCAGCAGCTTTCTGATTAAGTACAGTCTTTCAGATACGCAGTATTTT
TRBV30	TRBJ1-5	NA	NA	CAWSFGENQPQHF	TGTGCCTGGAGTTTCGGGGAAAATCAGCCCCAGCATTTT
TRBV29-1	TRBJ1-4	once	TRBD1	CSVVSGQGEREKLFF	TGCAGCGTCGTTTCCGGACAGGGGGAGCGTGAAAAACTGTTTTTT
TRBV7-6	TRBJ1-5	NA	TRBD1	CASSPQTGAYSNQPQHF	TGTGCCAGCAGCCCCCAGACAGGGGCGTATAGCAATCAGCCCCAGCATTTT